The rows below give T cell receptor beta chains drawn from one sample of a study of blood T cell repertoires in COVID-19. Method: immunoSEQ multiplex PCR; TCRdb's copy keeps in-frame clones and lacks some. Here the sample spans around 190,000 clones, roughly nine tenths being singletons. Sample: peripheral blood. Every receptor here comes from a man aged 30 to 45 with acute or convalescent COVID-19. Both conserved end residues are trimmed from each CDR3.

>TRBJ2-3|TRBV12-5
ASGSGWGSADTQY
>TRBJ1-6|TRBV4-1
ASRSPGTGIYNSPLH
>TRBJ2-2|TRBV3-1/TRBV3-2
ASSPFRVAGELF
>TRBJ1-1|TRBV3-1/TRBV3-2
ASSQDRVNTEAF
>TRBJ1-3|TRBV5-4
ASSLPDRVSGNTIY
>TRBJ1-3|TRBV5-8
ASSFSGYGNTIY
>TRBJ2-6|TRBV9
ASSPTTPGTGTSGANVLT
>TRBJ2-5|TRBV3-1/TRBV3-2
ASHRVKGETQY
>TRBJ1-2|TRBV10-3
AISEIQERYGYT
>TRBJ1-6|TRBV5-1
ASSPGGKAPLH
>TRBJ2-3|TRBV5-1
ASSPGVVILGTDTQY
>TRBJ2-2|TRBV11-2
ASSWEFGELF
>TRBJ2-7|TRBV29-1
SVESGGISYEQY
>TRBJ2-1|TRBV10-1
ASSGRLAGNEQF
>TRBJ1-3|TRBV5-1
ASSPSGNTIY
>TRBJ1-1|TRBV18
ASSPTGTWRTEAF
>TRBJ2-2|TRBV19
ASSGGQANTGELF
>TRBJ1-4|TRBV6-5
ASSYGQGANEKLF
>TRBJ1-6|TRBV5-1
ASSLENSPLH
>TRBJ2-7|TRBV2
ASSQQGYEQY
>TRBJ2-3|TRBV11-1
ASSLGPDTQY
>TRBJ1-5|TRBV10-1
AMGGTTIIQPQH
>TRBJ2-3|TRBV5-1
ASSWTSGSPLRTDTQY
>TRBJ2-2|TRBV5-1
ASSLRTGPGELF
>TRBJ1-2|TRBV10-2
ASKAGDYGYT
>TRBJ1-2|TRBV6-1
ASSELGQGILSNGYT
>TRBJ2-1|TRBV18
ASSPGTPYNEQF
>TRBJ2-3|TRBV11-2
ASSLGMRGGDTQY
>TRBJ2-7|TRBV2
ASRKGQGPYEQY
>TRBJ1-1|TRBV30
AWSRTVVTEAF
>TRBJ1-1|TRBV16
ASSPQQGGTEAF
>TRBJ2-5|TRBV16
ASSQSTRGQETQY
>TRBJ1-2|TRBV19
ASSRGGTKIEYGYT
>TRBJ2-1|TRBV7-2
ASSLGPSTTSAEQF
>TRBJ1-5|TRBV28
ASSPAGQLYSNQPQH
>TRBJ1-2|TRBV5-1
ASNQGQLGYGYT
>TRBJ1-5|TRBV28
ASSHGTGEPYSNQPQH
>TRBJ1-5|TRBV10-1
ASLPGAKIKSVSNQPQH
>TRBJ2-3|TRBV28
ASSLFRGRAADTQY
>TRBJ1-4|TRBV18
ASSPDRGKNEKLF
>TRBJ1-5|TRBV19
ASSTSGQLNQPQH
>TRBJ2-7|TRBV20-1
SVGHEQY